The clone carrying this TCR beta chain was counted a few times. Its antigen is still unknown. PCR involved 60 Vbeta and 13 Jbeta primers. Measured with immunoSEQ multiplex PCR; TCRdb has only the in-frame clones, and not every one. This table has fewer than 200,000 clones, about 72% appearing once. This specimen belongs to a study of cytomegalovirus exposure and HLA in healthy donors. Whole-study findings and limits: No immune exposure information besides CMV serostatus was available. A link between a missense DCLRE1C variant and TCR beta V- and J-gene trimming emerged from a later analysis.

Sequencing was performed on PBMCs. This sequence originates from a human donor in good health.

The CDR3 DNA reads as TGTGCCAGTAGTACAGAGGGACACGCGAACACTGAAGCTTTCTTT. Its protein product is CASSTEGHANTEAFF. The V gene is TRBV19, the J gene TRBJ1-1; possibly TRBD1 for D (6 bases). The V gene's germline CDR1 is LNHDA and CDR2 SQIVND (reference sequence). There are 15 residues in the CDR3. V was clipped by 4 bases and J by 1 base, with 13 bases between them.